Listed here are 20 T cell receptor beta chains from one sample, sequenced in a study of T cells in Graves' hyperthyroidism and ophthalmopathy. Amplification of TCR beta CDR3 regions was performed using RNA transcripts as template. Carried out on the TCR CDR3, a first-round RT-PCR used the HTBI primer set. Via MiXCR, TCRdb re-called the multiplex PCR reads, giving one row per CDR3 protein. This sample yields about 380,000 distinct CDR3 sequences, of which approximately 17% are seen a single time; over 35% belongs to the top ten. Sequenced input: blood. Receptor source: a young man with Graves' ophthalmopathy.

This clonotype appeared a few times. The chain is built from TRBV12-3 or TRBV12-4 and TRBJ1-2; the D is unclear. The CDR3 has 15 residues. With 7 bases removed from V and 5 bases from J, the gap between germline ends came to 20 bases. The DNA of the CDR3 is TGTGCCAGCACCAGAGACCTGCTCGCTCGGTATGGCTACACCTTC. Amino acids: CASTRDLLARYGYTF.

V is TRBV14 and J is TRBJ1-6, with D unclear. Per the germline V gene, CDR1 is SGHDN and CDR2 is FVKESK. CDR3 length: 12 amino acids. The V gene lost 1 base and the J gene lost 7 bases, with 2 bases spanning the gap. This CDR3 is CASSQGNSPLHF. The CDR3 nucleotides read TGTGCCAGCAGCCAAGGGAATTCACCCCTCCACTTT.

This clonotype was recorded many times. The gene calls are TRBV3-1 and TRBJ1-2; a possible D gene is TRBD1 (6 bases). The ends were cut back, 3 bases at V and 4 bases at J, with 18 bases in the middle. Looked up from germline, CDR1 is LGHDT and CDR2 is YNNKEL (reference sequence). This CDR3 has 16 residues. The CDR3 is CASSHPVTGFGYGYTF. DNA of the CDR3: TGTGCCAGCAGCCACCCTGTCACAGGGTTTGGCTATGGCTACACCTTC.

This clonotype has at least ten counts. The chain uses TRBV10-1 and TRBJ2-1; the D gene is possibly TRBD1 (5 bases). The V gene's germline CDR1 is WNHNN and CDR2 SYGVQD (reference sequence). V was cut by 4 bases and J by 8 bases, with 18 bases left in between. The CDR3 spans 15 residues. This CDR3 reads CASSGGRQGLDEQFF. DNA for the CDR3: TGCGCCAGCAGTGGAGGAAGGCAGGGTCTCGATGAGCAGTTCTTC.

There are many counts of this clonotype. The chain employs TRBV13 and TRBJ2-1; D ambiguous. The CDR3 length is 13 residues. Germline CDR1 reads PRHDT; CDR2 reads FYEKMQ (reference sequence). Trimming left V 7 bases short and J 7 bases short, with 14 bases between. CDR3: CASTLGVRNEQFF. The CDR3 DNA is TGTGCCAGCACCTTGGGCGTCCGGAATGAGCAGTTCTTC.

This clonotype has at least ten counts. DNA for the CDR3: TGTGCCAGCAGCCAAGCGGCTGGCTCCAATTCACCCCTCCACTTT. This codes for CASSQAAGSNSPLHF. The chain is built from TRBV3-1 and TRBJ1-6; no firm D call. Trimming stripped 1 base from V and 7 bases from J, with 11 bases between. In germline, CDR1 is LGHDT, CDR2 YNNKEL (reference sequence). The CDR3 contains 15 residues.

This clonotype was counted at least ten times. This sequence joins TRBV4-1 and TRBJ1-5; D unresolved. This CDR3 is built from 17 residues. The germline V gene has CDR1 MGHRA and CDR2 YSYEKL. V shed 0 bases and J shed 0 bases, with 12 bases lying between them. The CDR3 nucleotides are TGCGCCAGCAGCCAAGATTTTTCCGCCGGTAGCAATCAGCCCCAGCATTTT. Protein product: CASSQDFSAGSNQPQHF.

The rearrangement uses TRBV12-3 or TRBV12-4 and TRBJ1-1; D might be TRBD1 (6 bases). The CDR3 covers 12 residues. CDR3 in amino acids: CAVWTANTEAFF. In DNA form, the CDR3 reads TGTGCGGTATGGACAGCGAACACTGAAGCTTTCTTT.

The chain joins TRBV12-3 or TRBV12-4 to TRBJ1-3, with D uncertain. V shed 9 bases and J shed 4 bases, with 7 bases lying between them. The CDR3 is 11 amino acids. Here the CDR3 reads CASGQGNTIYF. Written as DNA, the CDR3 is TGTGCCAGTGGTCAGGGAAACACCATATATTTT.

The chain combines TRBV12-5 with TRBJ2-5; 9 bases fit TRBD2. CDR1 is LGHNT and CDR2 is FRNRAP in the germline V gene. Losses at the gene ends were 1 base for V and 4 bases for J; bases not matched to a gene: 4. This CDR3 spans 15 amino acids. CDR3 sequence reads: CASGLGGGVSETQYF. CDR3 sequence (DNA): TGTGCTAGTGGTTTGGGCGGGGGGGTATCAGAGACCCAGTACTTC.

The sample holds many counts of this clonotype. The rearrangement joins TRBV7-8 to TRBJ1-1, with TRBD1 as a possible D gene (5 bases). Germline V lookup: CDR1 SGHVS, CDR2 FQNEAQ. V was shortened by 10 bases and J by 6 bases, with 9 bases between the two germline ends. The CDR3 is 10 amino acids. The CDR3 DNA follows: TGTGCCATCGGGACGGCTGAAGCTTTCTTT. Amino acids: CAIGTAEAFF.

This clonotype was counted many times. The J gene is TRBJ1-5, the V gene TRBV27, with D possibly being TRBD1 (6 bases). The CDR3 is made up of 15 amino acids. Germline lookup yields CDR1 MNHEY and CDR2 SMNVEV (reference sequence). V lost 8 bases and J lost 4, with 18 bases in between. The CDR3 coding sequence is TGTGCCAGCGCCGACCACGGACAGCTTAATCAGCCCCAGCATTTT. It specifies CASADHGQLNQPQHF.

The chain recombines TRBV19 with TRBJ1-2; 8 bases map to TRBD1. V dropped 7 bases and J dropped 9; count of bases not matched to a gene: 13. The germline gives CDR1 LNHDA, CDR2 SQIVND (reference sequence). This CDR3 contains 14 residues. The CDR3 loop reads CASMGDRSFRSYTF. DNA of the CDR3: TGTGCCAGTATGGGGGACAGGTCTTTTCGAAGCTACACCTTC.

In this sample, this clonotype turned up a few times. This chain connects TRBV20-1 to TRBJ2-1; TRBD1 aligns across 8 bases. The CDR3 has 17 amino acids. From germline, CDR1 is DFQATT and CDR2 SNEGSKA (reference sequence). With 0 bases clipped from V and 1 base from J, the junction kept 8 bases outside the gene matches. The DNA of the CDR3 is TGCAGTGCTAGAGATGAGGCAGGGGGCGCATCCTACAATGAGCAGTTCTTC. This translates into CSARDEAGGASYNEQFF.

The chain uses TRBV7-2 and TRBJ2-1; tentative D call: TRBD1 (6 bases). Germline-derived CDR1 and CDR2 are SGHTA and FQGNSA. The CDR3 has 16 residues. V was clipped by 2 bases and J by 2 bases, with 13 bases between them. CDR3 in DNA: TGTGCCAGCAGCTTATTTCCCGGACAGACCTACAATGAGCAGTTCTTC. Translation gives CASSLFPGQTYNEQFF.

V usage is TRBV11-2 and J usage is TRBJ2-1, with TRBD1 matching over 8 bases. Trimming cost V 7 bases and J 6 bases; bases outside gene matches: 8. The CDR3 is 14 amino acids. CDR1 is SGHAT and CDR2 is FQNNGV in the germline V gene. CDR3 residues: CASNTPTGGNEQFF. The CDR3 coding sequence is TGTGCCAGCAACACCCCCACAGGGGGCAATGAGCAGTTCTTC.

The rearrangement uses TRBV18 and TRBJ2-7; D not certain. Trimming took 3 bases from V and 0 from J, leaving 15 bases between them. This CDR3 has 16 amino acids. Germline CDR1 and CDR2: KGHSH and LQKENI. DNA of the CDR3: TGTGCCAGCTCACCTTTAGGGTCCATTAGCTCCTACGAGCAGTACTTC. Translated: CASSPLGSISSYEQYF.

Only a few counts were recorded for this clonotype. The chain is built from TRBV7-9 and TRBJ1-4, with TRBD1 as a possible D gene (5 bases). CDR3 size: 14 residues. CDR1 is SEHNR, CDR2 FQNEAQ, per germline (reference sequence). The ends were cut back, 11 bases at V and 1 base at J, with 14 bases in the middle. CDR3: CACEGGETNEKLFF. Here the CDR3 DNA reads TGTGCCTGCGAGGGAGGGGAAACTAATGAAAAACTGTTTTTT.

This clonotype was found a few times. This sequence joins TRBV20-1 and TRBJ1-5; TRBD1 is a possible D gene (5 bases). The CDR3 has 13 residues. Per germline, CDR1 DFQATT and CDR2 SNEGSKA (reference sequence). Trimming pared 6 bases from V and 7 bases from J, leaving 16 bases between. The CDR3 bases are TGCAGTGCCACTATCGACCCAGGGCAGCCCCAGCATTTT. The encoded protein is CSATIDPGQPQHF.

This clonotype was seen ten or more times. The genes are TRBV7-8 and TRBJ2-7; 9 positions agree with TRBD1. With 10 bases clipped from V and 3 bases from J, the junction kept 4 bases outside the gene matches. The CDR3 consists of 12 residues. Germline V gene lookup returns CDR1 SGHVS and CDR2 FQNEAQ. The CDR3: CATRQGGYEQYF. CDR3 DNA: TGTGCCACCAGACAGGGGGGCTACGAGCAGTACTTC.